A selection of T cell receptor beta chains follows, all from one sample in a study of blood T cells in healthy people across ages. TCRdb reprocessed the 5' RACE reads via MiXCR and lists one record per CDR3 protein. The sample includes approximately 670,000 distinct CDR3 sequences, less than 45% of them seen just once. The specimen sequenced was blood. The receptor set was obtained from a man aged 80 or over in good health. The CDR3 runs from the conserved cysteine through the conserved F or W. D genes are given only for firm matches. Clone size appears in some rows only: once, few, many, or a class for an expanded clone.

V gene,J gene,clone size,D gene,CDR3 protein,CDR3 DNA
TRBV20-1,TRBJ2-1,NA,TRBD2,CSAELLAGAESHNEQFF,TGCAGTGCAGAGTTACTAGCGGGAGCCGAGTCCCACAATGAGCAGTTCTTC
TRBV7-2,TRBJ1-1,NA,NA,CASSSTDGRMNTEAFF,TGTGCCAGCAGCTCAACCGACGGCCGGATGAACACTGAAGCTTTCTTT
TRBV20-1,TRBJ2-7,few,TRBD1,CSAKRATGSHEQYF,TGCAGTGCTAAACGAGCGACAGGGTCCCACGAGCAGTACTTC
TRBV28,TRBJ2-1,NA,TRBD2,CASSFLTSGIYNEQFF,TGTGCCAGCAGTTTCCTGACTAGCGGGATATATAATGAGCAGTTCTTC
TRBV2,TRBJ1-5,few,NA,CASGPERNQPQHF,TGTGCCAGCGGCCCAGAACGAAATCAGCCCCAGCATTTT
TRBV7-3,TRBJ2-3,NA,NA,CASSRGVAGDTQYF,TGTGCCAGCAGCCGTGGGGTAGCAGGCGATACGCAGTATTTT
TRBV29-1,TRBJ2-1,many,TRBD2,CSAITSGRTNEQFF,TGCAGCGCGATAACTAGCGGGAGAACAAATGAGCAGTTCTTC
TRBV4-3,TRBJ1-1,once,NA,CASSQGSDWAVTEAFF,TGCGCCAGCAGCCAAGGGTCCGATTGGGCGGTCACTGAAGCTTTCTTT
TRBV4-1,TRBJ1-3,few,NA,CASSQVAQADTIYF,TGCGCCAGCAGCCAAGTAGCGCAGGCGGACACCATATATTTT
TRBV5-6,TRBJ2-5,NA,TRBD2,CASSVSPDRTSYNEQYF,TGTGCCAGCAGCGTTTCCCCGGACCGGACTAGCTACAATGAGCAGTACTTC
TRBV20-1,TRBJ1-2,NA,NA,CSAITEGHTF,TGCAGTGCGATAACGGAGGGCCACACCTTC
TRBV29-1,TRBJ2-1,many,TRBD1,CSIARGQGSNEQFF,TGCAGCATTGCCCGGGGACAGGGGTCGAATGAGCAGTTCTTC
TRBV6-2/TRBV6-3,TRBJ1-2,NA,NA,CASSQNRYHYGYTF,TGTGCCAGCAGTCAGAACAGGTACCACTATGGCTACACCTTC
TRBV4-3,TRBJ2-5,NA,NA,CASSQETFNNEQYF,TGCGCCAGCAGCCAAGAGACCTTTAACAATGAGCAGTACTTC
TRBV10-2,TRBJ1-2,NA,TRBD1,CASSDTGAPSNYGYTF,TGCGCCAGCAGTGATACAGGGGCGCCTTCTAACTATGGCTACACCTTC
TRBV27,TRBJ2-3,few,NA,CASSLREYTDTQYF,TGTGCCAGCAGTTTACGGGAGTACACAGATACGCAGTATTTT
TRBV6-2/TRBV6-3,TRBJ1-2,few,TRBD1,CASSYSGTAGYTF,TGTGCCAGCAGTTACTCCGGGACAGCTGGCTACACCTTC
TRBV7-9,TRBJ2-7,once,TRBD2,CASSFGGGEQYF,TGTGCTAGCAGCTTCGGGGGGGGCGAGCAGTACTTC
TRBV12-3/TRBV12-4,TRBJ1-5,NA,NA,CASSHAVFGTAQPQHF,TGTGCCAGCAGTCACGCGGTATTCGGGACCGCACAGCCCCAGCATTTT
TRBV20-1,TRBJ2-7,NA,TRBD2,CSARSSVGGPYEQYF,TGCAGTGCTCGATCTTCTGTGGGAGGGCCCTACGAGCAGTACTTC
TRBV7-2,TRBJ1-4,few,TRBD1,CASSLTGGIEKLFF,TGTGCCAGCAGCTTAACAGGGGGTATCGAAAAACTGTTTTTT
TRBV9,TRBJ2-2,NA,NA,CASSYARTANTGELFF,TGTGCCAGCAGCTACGCCCGGACAGCGAACACCGGGGAGCTGTTTTTT
TRBV7-8,TRBJ2-7,NA,TRBD2,CASSLYTTSGRTWNEQYF,TGTGCCAGCAGCTTATACACGACTAGCGGGAGAACGTGGAACGAGCAGTACTTC
TRBV3-1,TRBJ1-5,NA,TRBD1,CASSQEQGALSNQPQHF,TGTGCCAGCAGCCAAGAACAGGGGGCTTTATCCAATCAGCCCCAGCATTTT
TRBV13,TRBJ2-2,NA,NA,CASSSHESQLGTGELFF,TGTGCCAGCAGCTCGCATGAGAGCCAGCTTGGGACCGGGGAGCTGTTTTTT
TRBV4-2,TRBJ1-2,NA,NA,CASSQDRTTSYGYTF,TGTGCCAGCAGCCAAGACAGGACGACTAGCTATGGCTACACCTTC
TRBV20-1,TRBJ1-2,NA,NA,CSAREQGNGYTF,TGCAGTGCTAGAGAACAGGGAAATGGCTACACCTTC
TRBV7-9,TRBJ2-1,NA,TRBD1,CASSPPGQGYNEQFF,TGTGCCAGCAGCCCACCGGGACAGGGCTACAATGAGCAGTTCTTC
TRBV20-1,TRBJ1-6,few,NA,CSARLSSSYNSPLHF,TGCAGTGCTAGGCTCAGTAGCTCCTATAATTCACCCCTCCACTTT
TRBV19,TRBJ2-7,few,NA,CASGGLASYEQYF,TGTGCCAGTGGAGGCCTAGCTTCCTACGAGCAGTACTTC
TRBV7-2,TRBJ1-6,few,NA,CASSPRAVSYNSPLHF,TGTGCCAGCAGCCCCCGGGCGGTCTCCTATAATTCACCCCTCCACTTT
TRBV7-2,TRBJ2-1,few,NA,CASSLSLSNNEQFF,TGTGCCAGCAGCTTATCCTTGTCTAATAATGAGCAGTTCTTC
TRBV6-2/TRBV6-3,TRBJ2-7,NA,NA,CASSPRGDNEQYF,TGTGCCAGCAGTCCACGGGGGGACAATGAGCAGTACTTC
TRBV20-1,TRBJ2-4,NA,TRBD1,CSGWGPGGLAKNIQYF,TGCAGTGGTTGGGGACCAGGGGGATTAGCCAAAAACATTCAGTACTTC
TRBV28,TRBJ2-1,few,NA,CASSLAGRGYYNEQFF,TGTGCCAGCAGTTTAGCAGGACGGGGTTATTACAATGAGCAGTTCTTC
TRBV10-3,TRBJ1-2,NA,TRBD1,CAISSYGTGDGGYTF,TGTGCCATCAGCTCGTACGGGACAGGGGACGGTGGCTACACCTTC
TRBV5-6,TRBJ2-7,once,TRBD2,CASSLIWASGEYEQYF,TGTGCCAGCAGCTTGATTTGGGCTAGCGGGGAATACGAGCAGTACTTC
TRBV5-1,TRBJ2-3,many,TRBD2,CASSFMSGRATDTQYF,TGCGCCAGCAGCTTCATGAGCGGGAGGGCGACAGATACGCAGTATTTT
TRBV30,TRBJ2-6,few,NA,CAWSVRASGANVLTF,TGTGCCTGGAGTGTACGGGCCTCTGGGGCCAACGTCCTGACTTTC
TRBV5-1,TRBJ2-7,NA,TRBD1,CASSGQVLHEQYF,TGCGCCAGCAGCGGACAGGTCCTCCACGAGCAGTACTTC
TRBV6-2/TRBV6-3,TRBJ2-5,few,NA,CASSYSRKNRPQETQYF,TGTGCCAGCAGTTACTCGAGAAAGAACAGGCCCCAAGAGACCCAGTACTTC
TRBV4-2,TRBJ2-3,NA,NA,CASSQGQVASTDTQYF,TGTGCCAGCAGCCAAGGACAGGTGGCGAGCACAGATACGCAGTATTTT
TRBV10-1,TRBJ2-7,many,NA,CASSGSGAPAVYEQYF,TGCGCCAGCAGTGGGTCTGGGGCCCCGGCTGTCTACGAGCAGTACTTC
TRBV7-6,TRBJ1-2,NA,NA,CASSLDPGGYGYTF,TGTGCCAGCAGCTTAGACCCGGGGGGATATGGCTACACCTTC
TRBV7-2,TRBJ2-7,NA,NA,CASSFNGSYEQYF,TGTGCCAGCAGCTTTAACGGTTCCTACGAGCAGTACTTC
TRBV13,TRBJ1-4,few,NA,CASSTALGSEKLFF,TGTGCCAGCAGCACGGCCTTAGGGAGTGAAAAACTGTTTTTT
TRBV12-3/TRBV12-4,TRBJ2-2,few,TRBD1,CASSPPGTGYTGELFF,TGTGCCAGCAGTCCCCCCGGGACAGGGTACACCGGGGAGCTGTTTTTT
TRBV20-1,TRBJ2-3,NA,NA,CSARDSGPRSTDTQYF,TGCAGTGCTAGAGATTCGGGACCGAGGAGCACAGATACGCAGTATTTT
TRBV20-1,TRBJ2-5,few,TRBD2,CSASRLAGGQIQETQYF,TGCAGTGCTAGCCGACTAGCGGGGGGACAAATCCAAGAGACCCAGTACTTC
TRBV18,TRBJ2-4,few,TRBD2,CASSPSDTAGQYF,TGTGCCAGCTCACCCTCGGACACAGCGGGGCAGTACTTC
TRBV11-2,TRBJ2-3,NA,NA,CASSLPVFTDTQYF,TGTGCCAGCAGCTTACCGGTCTTCACAGATACGCAGTATTTT
TRBV7-6,TRBJ2-1,many,NA,CASSLVGGGNEQFF,TGTGCCAGCAGCTTAGTGGGAGGGGGAAATGAGCAGTTCTTC
TRBV7-9,TRBJ2-3,few,NA,CASSRDGGNTDTQYF,TGTGCCAGCAGCCGTGATGGGGGCAACACAGATACGCAGTATTTT
TRBV18,TRBJ2-1,NA,TRBD1,CASSPTGWVDEQFF,TGTGCCAGCTCACCGACAGGGTGGGTTGATGAGCAGTTCTTC
TRBV13,TRBJ2-7,NA,TRBD2,CASKEGLGFTYEQYF,TGTGCCAGTAAAGAGGGACTAGGGTTTACCTACGAGCAGTACTTC
TRBV7-3,TRBJ2-3,NA,NA,CASSQPLGQGGPDTQYF,TGTGCCAGCAGCCAACCGTTGGGGCAGGGGGGACCAGATACGCAGTATTTT
TRBV5-5,TRBJ1-2,few,NA,CASSLGTLPLGYTF,TGTGCCAGCAGCTTAGGGACGCTCCCTCTTGGCTACACCTTC